These T cell receptor beta chains were read from a single sample in a study of identifying expanded T cells in peripheral blood. Produced via immunoSEQ multiplex PCR; TCRdb's table is partial and in-frame only. Here the sample spans about 89,000 clones, about 91% being singletons. Material for sequencing was blood. Every receptor here comes from a person aged 18 to 75 in good health. The CDR3 runs from the conserved cysteine through the conserved F or W. The D gene is left open where the match is weak. Expanded clones are given a class, and other clones once, few, many or no size at all.

>TRBD2|few|TRBV28|TRBJ2-5
CASRPPGLEVVTETQYF
TGTGCCAGCAGACCCCCGGGACTAGAGGTCGTTACCGAGACCCAGTACTTC
>.|.|TRBV9|TRBJ1-3
CASSAGTEGNTIYF
TGTGCCAGCAGCGCCGGGACGGAAGGAAACACCATATATTTT
>TRBD2|.|TRBV28|TRBJ2-5
CASSLALAGGQETQYF
TGTGCCAGCAGTTTGGCGCTAGCGGGGGGGCAAGAGACCCAGTACTTC
>TRBD2|.|TRBV5-1|TRBJ2-5
CASSSSLLAVQETQYF
TGCGCCAGCAGCAGCTCGCTACTAGCGGTACAAGAGACCCAGTACTTC
>TRBD1|.|TRBV27|TRBJ2-7
CASSLGQAFYEQYF
TGTGCCAGCAGTTTGGGACAGGCGTTCTACGAGCAGTACTTC
>TRBD1|.|TRBV7-6|TRBJ1-1
CASSQGVEAFF
TGTGCCAGCAGTCAGGGGGTTGAAGCTTTCTTT
>TRBD1|.|TRBV7-9|TRBJ1-2
CASSPRDRIPTNYGYTF
TGTGCCAGCAGCCCCCGGGACAGGATCCCTACTAACTATGGCTACACCTTC
>TRBD2|.|TRBV28|TRBJ2-7
CASSLRGLASTYEQYF
TGTGCCAGCAGTTTAAGGGGACTAGCATCCACCTACGAGCAGTACTTC
>.|.|TRBV6-1|TRBJ2-7
CASSPTPGVSYEQYF
TGTGCCAGCAGCCCCACCCCGGGTGTATCCTACGAGCAGTACTTC
>.|.|TRBV30|TRBJ1-3
CAWSIGTGNTIYF
TGTGCCTGGAGTATTGGGACTGGAAACACCATATATTTT
>.|.|TRBV28|TRBJ2-4
CASSFRGGETKNIQYF
TGTGCCAGCAGTTTCCGAGGGGGTGAGACCAAAAACATTCAGTACTTC
>.|.|TRBV19|TRBJ1-5
CASSIRGDPLLNQPQHF
TGTGCCAGTAGTATCCGGGGTGACCCCCTCCTGAATCAGCCCCAGCATTTT
>.|.|TRBV5-6|TRBJ1-1
CASSLARGNTEAFF
TGTGCCAGCAGCTTGGCCAGGGGGAACACTGAAGCTTTCTTT
>TRBD1|.|TRBV9|TRBJ2-7
CASSQTGDIYEQYF
TGTGCCAGCAGCCAGACAGGGGACATTTACGAGCAGTACTTC
>.|.|TRBV4-1|TRBJ2-2
CASSQFPLEATGELFF
TGCGCCAGCAGCCAATTTCCACTAGAAGCAACCGGGGAGCTGTTTTTT
>.|.|TRBV28|TRBJ2-7
CASSSRDNYPYEQYF
TGTGCCAGCAGCTCCCGGGACAACTACCCCTACGAGCAGTACTTC
>TRBD2|.|TRBV7-8|TRBJ2-2
CASSPKRTSGRTGELFF
TGTGCCAGCAGCCCCAAGCGGACTAGCGGGAGAACCGGGGAGCTGTTTTTT
>.|.|TRBV14|TRBJ2-5
CASSPPSETQYF
TGTGCCAGCAGCCCCCCCAGTGAGACCCAGTACTTC
>.|.|TRBV19|TRBJ1-3
CASSDRSGTGNTIYF
TGTGCCAGTAGCGACCGCTCAGGGACTGGAAACACCATATATTTT
>.|.|TRBV7-9|TRBJ1-4
CASSLGPNEKLFF
TGTGCCAGCAGCTTAGGACCTAATGAAAAACTGTTTTTT
>.|.|TRBV30|TRBJ1-2
CAWSVFSLNREVRYGYTF
TGTGCCTGGAGTGTATTTTCGCTGAACAGGGAGGTTCGCTATGGCTACACCTTC
>TRBD1|.|TRBV7-8|TRBJ2-7
CASSWLTGGYEQYF
TGTGCCAGCAGCTGGCTGACAGGGGGCTACGAGCAGTACTTC
>.|.|TRBV9|TRBJ2-3
CASSVKGGGDTQYF
TGTGCCAGCAGCGTAAAAGGGGGTGGGGATACGCAGTATTTT
>.|.|TRBV14|TRBJ2-7
CASSRERSYEQYF
TGTGCCAGCAGCCGGGAAAGGTCCTACGAGCAGTACTTC
>.|.|TRBV9|TRBJ1-3
CASSVSHGPGNTIYF
TGTGCCAGCAGCGTAAGCCACGGGCCTGGAAACACCATATATTTT
>TRBD1|.|TRBV4-2|TRBJ2-3
CASSQELGQGTDTQYF
TGTGCCAGCAGCCAAGAACTTGGACAGGGCACAGATACGCAGTATTTT
>.|.|TRBV7-2|TRBJ1-1
CASSLDSRNTEAFF
TGTGCCAGCAGCTTGGACAGCCGAAACACTGAAGCTTTCTTT
>.|once|TRBV7-2|TRBJ2-7
CASSLEPGTYEQYF
TGTGCCAGCAGCTTAGAGCCGGGCACCTACGAGCAGTACTTC
>TRBD1|.|TRBV18|TRBJ1-6
CASSPDRGNNSPLHF
TGTGCCAGCTCACCGGACAGGGGGAATAATTCACCCCTCCACTTT
>.|.|TRBV6-6|TRBJ1-5
CASSRNQDQPQHF
TGTGCCAGCAGCCGAAACCAGGATCAGCCCCAGCATTTT
>.|.|TRBV7-8|TRBJ2-7
CASSLPDGTYEQYF
TGTGCCAGCAGCTTACCAGACGGGACCTACGAGCAGTACTTC
>.|.|TRBV6-4|TRBJ1-5
CASSEYGGSGQPQHF
TGTGCCAGCAGTGAGTATGGGGGATCTGGGCAGCCCCAGCATTTT
>.|.|TRBV15|TRBJ2-3
CATSRDLTTDTQYF
TGTGCCACCAGCAGAGATTTAACCACAGATACGCAGTATTTT
>TRBD2|.|TRBV12-5|TRBJ2-1
CASYTGLAGGCPYNEQFF
TGTGCTAGCTATACGGGACTAGCGGGAGGGTGTCCCTACAATGAGCAGTTCTTC
>TRBD2|.|TRBV27|TRBJ2-1
CASRGGIPRSYNEQFF
TGTGCCAGCCGGGGGGGGATACCCCGCTCCTACAATGAGCAGTTCTTC
>.|.|TRBV29-1|TRBJ1-1
CSVETRDPPMNTEAFF
TGCAGCGTTGAAACCCGGGACCCCCCCATGAACACTGAAGCTTTCTTT
>TRBD1|.|TRBV27|TRBJ2-7
CASSKGTGPSEQYF
TGTGCCAGCAGTAAAGGGACAGGACCTAGTGAGCAGTACTTC
>.|.|TRBV4-1|TRBJ2-3
CASSQVADTQYF
TGCGCCAGCAGCCAGGTCGCAGATACGCAGTATTTT
>.|.|TRBV27|TRBJ1-2
CASSLSGPNYGYTF
TGTGCCAGCAGTTTATCGGGACCTAACTATGGCTACACCTTC
>TRBD1|.|TRBV5-1|TRBJ2-1
CASSFGQVGNEQFF
TGCGCCAGCAGCTTCGGACAGGTGGGAAATGAGCAGTTCTTC